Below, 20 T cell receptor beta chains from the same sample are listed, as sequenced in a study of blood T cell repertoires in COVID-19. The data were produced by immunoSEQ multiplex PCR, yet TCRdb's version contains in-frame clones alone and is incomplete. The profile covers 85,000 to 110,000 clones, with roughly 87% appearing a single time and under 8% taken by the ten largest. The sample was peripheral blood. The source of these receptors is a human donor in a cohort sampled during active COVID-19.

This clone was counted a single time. Written as DNA, the CDR3 is TGTGCCAGCAGCTTAGGGCTAGCGGGGGGTGCCTACAATGAGCAGTTCTTC. This sequence encodes CASSLGLAGGAYNEQFF. The rearrangement links TRBV11-2 to TRBJ2-1; 11 positions match TRBD2. Germline V gene sequence: CDR1 SGHAT, CDR2 FQNNGV. This CDR3 contains 17 residues. Trimming cost V 1 base and J 2 bases; bases outside gene matches: 4.

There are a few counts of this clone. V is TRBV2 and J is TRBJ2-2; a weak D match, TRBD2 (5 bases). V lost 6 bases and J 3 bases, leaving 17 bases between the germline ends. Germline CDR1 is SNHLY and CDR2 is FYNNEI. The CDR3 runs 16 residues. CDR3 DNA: TGTGCCAGCAGGCCGGAGGCGGTTGACGACACCGGGGAGCTGTTTTTT. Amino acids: CASRPEAVDDTGELFF.

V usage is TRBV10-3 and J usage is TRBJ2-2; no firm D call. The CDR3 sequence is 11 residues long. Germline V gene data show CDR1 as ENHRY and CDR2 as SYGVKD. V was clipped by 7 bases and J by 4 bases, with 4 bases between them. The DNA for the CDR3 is TGTGCCATCACCGGCACCGGGGAGCTGTTTTTT. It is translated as CAITGTGELFF.

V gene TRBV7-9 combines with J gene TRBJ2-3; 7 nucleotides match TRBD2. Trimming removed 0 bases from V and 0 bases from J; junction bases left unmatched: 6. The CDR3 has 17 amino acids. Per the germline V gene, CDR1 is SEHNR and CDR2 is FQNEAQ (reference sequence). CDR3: CASSLARPGLSTDTQYF. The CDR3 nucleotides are TGTGCCAGCAGCTTAGCGCGCCCGGGACTAAGCACAGATACGCAGTATTTT. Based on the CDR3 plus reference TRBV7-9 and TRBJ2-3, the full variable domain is DTGVSQNPRHKITKRGQNVTFRCDPISEHNRLYWYRQTLGQGPEFLTYFQNEAQLEKSRLLSDRFSAERPKGSFSTLEIQRTEQGDSAMYLCASSLARPGLSTDTQYFGPGTRLTVL.

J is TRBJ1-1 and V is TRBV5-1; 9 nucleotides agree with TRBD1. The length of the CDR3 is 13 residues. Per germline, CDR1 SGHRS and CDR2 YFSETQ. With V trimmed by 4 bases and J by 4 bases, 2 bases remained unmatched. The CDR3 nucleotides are TGCGCCAGCAGCGAGGACAGGGGCACTGAAGCTTTCTTT. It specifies CASSEDRGTEAFF.

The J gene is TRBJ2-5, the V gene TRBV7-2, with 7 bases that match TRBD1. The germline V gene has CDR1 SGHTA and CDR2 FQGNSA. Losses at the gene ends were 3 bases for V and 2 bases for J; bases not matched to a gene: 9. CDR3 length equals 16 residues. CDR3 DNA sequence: TGTGCCAGCAGCTTCAGAAAGGGACAGTTACAAGAGACCCAGTACTTC. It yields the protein CASSFRKGQLQETQYF.

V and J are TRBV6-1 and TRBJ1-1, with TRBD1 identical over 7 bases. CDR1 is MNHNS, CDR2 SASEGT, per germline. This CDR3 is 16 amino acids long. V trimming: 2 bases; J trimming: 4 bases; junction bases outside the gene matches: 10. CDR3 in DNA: TGTGCCAGCAGTGAATTTAGGGCAGGGGGTATCACTGAAGCTTTCTTT. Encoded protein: CASSEFRAGGITEAFF.

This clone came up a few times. CDR3 loop: CASSSPTGGSSPLHF. The CDR3 DNA follows: TGTGCCAGCAGCTCTCCCACAGGGGGTAGTTCACCCCTCCACTTT. The chain has TRBV7-9 and TRBJ1-6; 8 nucleotides line up with TRBD1. Germline trimming cut 4 bases from V and 9 bases from J; bases unmatched to any gene: 8. The CDR3 is 15 residues long. Germline CDR1 is SEHNR and CDR2 is FQNEAQ (reference sequence).

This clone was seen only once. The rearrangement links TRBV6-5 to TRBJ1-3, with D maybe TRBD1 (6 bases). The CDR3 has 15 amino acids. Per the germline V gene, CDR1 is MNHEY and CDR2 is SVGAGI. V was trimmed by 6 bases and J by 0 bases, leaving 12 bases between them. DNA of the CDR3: TGTGCCAGCAGAGGACAGTTTTTCTCTGGAAACACCATATATTTT. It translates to CASRGQFFSGNTIYF.

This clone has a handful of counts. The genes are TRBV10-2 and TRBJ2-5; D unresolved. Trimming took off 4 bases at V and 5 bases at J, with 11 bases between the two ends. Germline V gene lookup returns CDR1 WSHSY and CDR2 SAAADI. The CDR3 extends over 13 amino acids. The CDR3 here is CASSVGARETQYF. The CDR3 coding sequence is TGCGCCAGCAGTGTTGGAGCCCGGGAGACCCAGTACTTC.

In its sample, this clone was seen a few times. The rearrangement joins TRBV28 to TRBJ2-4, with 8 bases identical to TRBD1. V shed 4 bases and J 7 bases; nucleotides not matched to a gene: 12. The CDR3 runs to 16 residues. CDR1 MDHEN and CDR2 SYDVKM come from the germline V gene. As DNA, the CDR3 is TGTGCCAGCAGTTATCCTCAGGGGGCGAGGGTTAACATTCAGTACTTC. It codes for CASSYPQGARVNIQYF.

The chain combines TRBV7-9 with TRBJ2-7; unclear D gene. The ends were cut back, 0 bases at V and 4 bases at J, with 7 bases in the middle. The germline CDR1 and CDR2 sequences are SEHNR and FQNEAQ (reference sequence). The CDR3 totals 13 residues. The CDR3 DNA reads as TGTGCCAGCAGCTTAGCGGTGGCTTACGAGCAGTACTTC. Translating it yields CASSLAVAYEQYF.

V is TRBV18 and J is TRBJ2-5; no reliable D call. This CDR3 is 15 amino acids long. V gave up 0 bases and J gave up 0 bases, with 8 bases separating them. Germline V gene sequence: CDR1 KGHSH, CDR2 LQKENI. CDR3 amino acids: CASSPPVGYQETQYF. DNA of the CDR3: TGTGCCAGCTCACCACCGGTCGGGTACCAAGAGACCCAGTACTTC.

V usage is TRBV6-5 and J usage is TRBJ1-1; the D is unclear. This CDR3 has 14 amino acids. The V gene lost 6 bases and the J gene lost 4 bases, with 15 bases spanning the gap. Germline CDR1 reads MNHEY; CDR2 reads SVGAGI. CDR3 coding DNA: TGTGCCAGCAGATTTGGGGTGGCGGGCACTGAAGCTTTCTTT. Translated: CASRFGVAGTEAFF.

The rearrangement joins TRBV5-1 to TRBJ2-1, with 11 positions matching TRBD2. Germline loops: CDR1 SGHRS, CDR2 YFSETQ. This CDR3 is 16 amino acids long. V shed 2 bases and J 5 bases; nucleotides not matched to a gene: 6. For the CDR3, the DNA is TGCGCCAGCAGCTTAATCTTGACTAGCGGGAACAATGAGCAGTTCTTC. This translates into CASSLILTSGNNEQFF.

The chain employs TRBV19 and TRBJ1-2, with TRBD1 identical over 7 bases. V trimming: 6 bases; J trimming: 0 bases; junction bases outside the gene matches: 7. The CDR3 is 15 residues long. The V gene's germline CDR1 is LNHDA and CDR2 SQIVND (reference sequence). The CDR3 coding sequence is TGTGCCAGTAGCCCGACAGGGCGAGCTAACTATGGCTACACCTTC. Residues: CASSPTGRANYGYTF.

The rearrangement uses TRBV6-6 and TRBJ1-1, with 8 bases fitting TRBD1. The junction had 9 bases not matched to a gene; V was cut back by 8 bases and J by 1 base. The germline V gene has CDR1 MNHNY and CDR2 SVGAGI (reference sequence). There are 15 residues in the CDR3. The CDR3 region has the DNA TGTGCCAGCCCCCCGAGAGGACAGGGGAACACTGAAGCTTTCTTT. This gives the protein CASPPRGQGNTEAFF.

The CDR3 nucleotides are TGTGCCAGCAGCCAGACTAGCGGGAACGCAGATACGCAGTATTTT. This translates into CASSQTSGNADTQYF. This chain connects TRBV3-1 (or the pseudogene TRBV3-2) to TRBJ2-3; 11 bases match TRBD2. There are 15 residues in the CDR3. J gave up 4 bases and V 3 bases, and 3 bases lay outside the gene matches. The germline CDR1 and CDR2 sequences are LGHDT and YNNKEL (reference sequence).

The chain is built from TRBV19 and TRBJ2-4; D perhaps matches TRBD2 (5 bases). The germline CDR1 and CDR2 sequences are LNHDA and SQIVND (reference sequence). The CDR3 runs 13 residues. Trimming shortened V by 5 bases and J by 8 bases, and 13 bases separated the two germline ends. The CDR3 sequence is CASSWWSGDIQYF. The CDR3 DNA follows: TGTGCCAGTAGTTGGTGGAGCGGTGACATTCAGTACTTC.

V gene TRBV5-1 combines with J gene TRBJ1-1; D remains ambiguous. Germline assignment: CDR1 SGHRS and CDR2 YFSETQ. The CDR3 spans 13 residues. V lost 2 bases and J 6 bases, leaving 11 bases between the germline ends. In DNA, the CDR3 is TGCGCCAGCAGCTTCGGTCAGGCACCTGAAGCTTTCTTT. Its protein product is CASSFGQAPEAFF. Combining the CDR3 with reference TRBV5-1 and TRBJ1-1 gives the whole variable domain KAGVTQTPRYLIKTRGQQVTLSCSPISGHRSVSWYQQTPGQGLQFLFEYFSETQRNKGNFPGRFSGRQFSNSRSEMNVSTLELGDSALYLCASSFGQAPEAFFGQGTRLTVV.